The 24 T cell receptor beta chains given below trace back to one sample, sequenced in a study of blood T cell repertoires in COVID-19. Generated by immunoSEQ multiplex PCR, the TCRdb table keeps only in-frame clones and is missing some. The repertoire holds 300,000 to 400,000 clones, with 80% to 90% as singletons. The material sequenced was PBMCs or T cells enriched from blood (not recorded which). These receptors were obtained from a woman in her forties with acute COVID-19.

The chain employs TRBV23-1 and TRBJ1-2; 10 nucleotides line up with TRBD1. TRBV23-1 counts as an open reading frame of uncertain function. V dropped 3 bases and J dropped 8; count of bases not matched to a gene: 30. The CDR3 consists of 22 residues. This chain's CDR3 is CASSHDTRESCIRQGARHGYTF. As DNA, the CDR3 is TGCGCCAGCAGTCACGATACAAGGGAAAGTTGCATCCGACAGGGGGCGCGGCACGGCTACACCTTC.

The chain joins TRBV2 to TRBJ1-6; TRBD1 might be the D (6 bases). The CDR3 covers 14 residues. V was cut by 6 bases and J by 8 bases, with 14 bases left in between. From germline, CDR1 is SNHLY and CDR2 FYNNEI. The CDR3 coding sequence is TGTGCCAGCAGCGCCAACAGGGCCCATTCACCCCTCCACTTT. Translated, it gives CASSANRAHSPLHF.

This chain uses TRBV5-4 with TRBJ1-5; 7 bases agree with TRBD1. Germline assignment: CDR1 SGHNT and CDR2 YYREEE (reference sequence). The CDR3 has 15 amino acids. J lost 3 bases, V lost 0 bases, and 3 bases had no gene match. CDR3: CASSLGRGLNQPQHF. CDR3 in DNA: TGTGCCAGCAGCTTGGGGAGGGGGCTCAATCAGCCCCAGCATTTT.

Only one count was recorded for this clone. The gene calls are TRBV24-1 and TRBJ1-3; 8 bases map to TRBD1. The V gene end was trimmed by 4 bases and the J gene end by 0 bases; junction bases not matched to a gene: 4. The length of the CDR3 is 16 residues. The V gene's germline CDR1 is KGHDR and CDR2 SFDVKD. The CDR3, as DNA: TGTGCCACCAGTGACTCACAGGGGGTCTCTGGAAACACCATATATTTT. Protein sequence: CATSDSQGVSGNTIYF.

This clone was observed a single time. The chain has TRBV7-9 and TRBJ1-2, with D maybe TRBD1 (6 bases). Germline V CDR1 and CDR2: SEHNR, FQNEAQ (reference sequence). The CDR3 consists of 15 residues. V lost 2 bases and J 4 bases, leaving 14 bases between the germline ends. The CDR3 DNA reads as TGTGCCAGCAGCTTATCACAGGGAGTAAGCTATGGCTACACCTTC. Amino acid sequence: CASSLSQGVSYGYTF.

The V gene is TRBV19, the J gene TRBJ2-2, with a tentative D call TRBD1 (5 bases). Germline V CDR1 and CDR2: LNHDA, SQIVND (reference sequence). This CDR3 region has 12 residues. Trimming took 3 bases from V and 7 from J, leaving 6 bases between them. CDR3 bases: TGTGCCAGTAGTATTAGGGGCGGGGAGCTGTTTTTT. It yields the protein CASSIRGGELFF. The full variable domain, in which reference TRBV19 and TRBJ2-2 provide the parts outside the CDR3, is DGGITQSPKYLFRKEGQNVTLSCEQNLNHDAMYWYRQDPGQGLRLIYYSQIVNDFQKGDIAEGYSVSREKKESFPLTVTSAQKNPTAFYLCASSIRGGELFFGEGSRLTVL.

This chain joins TRBV27 and TRBJ1-4; 7 bases are shared with TRBD1. The V gene end was trimmed by 8 bases and the J gene end by 5 bases; junction bases not matched to a gene: 5. CDR3 length equals 13 residues. Germline V CDR1 and CDR2: MNHEY, SMNVEV (reference sequence). CDR3 in DNA: TGTGCCAGCCAGACAGGGCCCAATGAAAAACTGTTTTTT. Translation gives CASQTGPNEKLFF.

The J gene is TRBJ2-3, the V gene TRBV7-2; a weak D match, TRBD1 (5 bases). The CDR3 spans 13 residues. The V gene's germline CDR1 is SGHTA and CDR2 FQGNSA. The V and J ends lost 4 bases and 6 bases respectively, with 11 bases between them. CDR3 sequence (DNA): TGTGCCAGCAGCTCTCAGGGTGCCGATACGCAGTATTTT. Translation gives CASSSQGADTQYF.

The V call is TRBV2, the J call TRBJ1-6; no reliable D call. This CDR3 spans 15 amino acids. Germline V gene sequence: CDR1 SNHLY, CDR2 FYNNEI. Deletions cut 3 bases from V and 10 bases from J, with 16 bases between. CDR3 sequence reads: CASSDRGREGSPLHF. The CDR3 coding sequence is TGTGCCAGCAGTGACCGAGGTAGGGAGGGATCACCCCTCCACTTT.

This clone was recorded a few times. The chain joins TRBV7-6 to TRBJ1-1; TRBD1 is a possible D gene (5 bases). Trimming cost V 7 bases and J 1 base, with 19 bases left between them. Germline V gives CDR1 SGHVS, CDR2 FNYEAQ. This CDR3 is 16 amino acids long. CDR3 in DNA: TGTGCCAGCACCCCAGGGTATGCAGGGCGGAACACTGAAGCTTTCTTT. It is translated as CASTPGYAGRNTEAFF.

The J gene is TRBJ2-3, the V gene TRBV3-1 (or the pseudogene TRBV3-2); 11 positions agree with TRBD2. After removal of 4 bases from V and 2 bases from J, the junction contained 5 bases not matched to a gene. The CDR3 length is 16 residues. Germline V gene sequence: CDR1 LGHDT, CDR2 YNNKEL (reference sequence). CDR3: CASSPQTSGITDTQYF. The CDR3 nucleotides are TGTGCCAGCAGCCCCCAGACTAGCGGGATCACAGATACGCAGTATTTT.

The chain joins TRBV10-3 to TRBJ2-1; possible D gene TRBD2, 5 bases. The CDR3 covers 16 residues. The ends were cut back, 2 bases at V and 0 bases at J, with 11 bases in the middle. Per the germline V gene, CDR1 is ENHRY and CDR2 is SYGVKD. The CDR3 region is CAISETLGISYNEQFF. The CDR3 nucleotides read TGTGCCATCAGTGAGACCCTCGGGATCTCCTACAATGAGCAGTTCTTC.

The chain carries TRBV11-2 and TRBJ2-7, with 9 nucleotides matching TRBD1. The germline V gene has CDR1 SGHAT and CDR2 FQNNGV. Unmatched junction bases numbered 5, after V lost 5 bases and J lost 6 bases. The CDR3 spans 13 residues. The CDR3 reads CASSAGTGTEQYF. The CDR3 DNA reads as TGTGCCAGCAGCGCCGGGACAGGGACCGAGCAGTACTTC.

Remarks on this clone: This sample includes further DNA sequences coding for the same CDR3. This CDR3 is CASRRGTYEQYF. CDR3 in DNA: TGTGCCAGCAGGAGAGGAACCTACGAGCAGTACTTC. The chain links TRBV6-5 to TRBJ2-7; the D is unclear. The CDR3 consists of 12 residues. The germline CDR1 and CDR2 sequences are MNHEY and SVGAGI. With 6 bases removed from V and 2 bases from J, the gap between germline ends came to 8 bases.

The rearrangement joins TRBV9 to TRBJ2-5, with D unclear. Germline V CDR1 and CDR2: SGDLS, YYNGEE. Trimming pared 0 bases from V and 5 bases from J, leaving 17 bases between. The CDR3 runs 16 residues. The CDR3 spells CASSVGNARVGETQYF. For the CDR3, the DNA is TGTGCCAGCAGCGTAGGGAATGCCCGGGTTGGGGAGACCCAGTACTTC. The full variable domain, its missing parts supplied by reference TRBV9 and TRBJ2-5, is DSGVTQTPKHLITATGQRVTLRCSPRSGDLSVYWYQQSLDQGLQFLIQYYNGEERAKGNILERFSAQQFPDLHSELNLSSLELGDSALYFCASSVGNARVGETQYFGPGTRLLVL.

There are a few counts of this clone. This sequence joins TRBV20-1 and TRBJ1-4; no clear D. Germline V gene data show CDR1 as DFQATT and CDR2 as SNEGSKA (reference sequence). CDR3 length equals 13 residues. The ends were cut back, 3 bases at V and 4 bases at J, with 9 bases in the middle. The CDR3 region is CSASGQRNEKLFF. The DNA for the CDR3 is TGCAGTGCTAGTGGGCAGCGTAATGAAAAACTGTTTTTT.

Concerning this clone: This same CDR3 is encoded by further DNA sequences in the sample. The J gene is TRBJ1-4, the V gene TRBV5-1, with D possibly being TRBD1 (6 bases). The V gene lost 0 bases and the J gene lost 7 bases, with 10 bases spanning the gap. Germline CDR1 is SGHRS and CDR2 is YFSETQ. This CDR3 has 14 amino acids. CDR3 in amino acids: CASSLAGEGEKLFF. In nucleotides, the CDR3 is TGCGCCAGCAGCTTGGCAGGGGAGGGTGAAAAACTGTTTTTT.

The CDR3 spells CASSGDRWTTEAFF. The CDR3 coding sequence is TGTGCCAGCAGTGGTGACAGGTGGACCACTGAAGCTTTCTTT. The chain recombines TRBV2 with TRBJ1-1, with D perhaps matching TRBD1 (6 bases). The CDR3 length is 14 residues. Germline values: CDR1 SNHLY, CDR2 FYNNEI. V was pared by 4 bases and J by 4 bases, with 13 bases between.

This clone was picked up one time. The gene calls are TRBV7-4 and TRBJ2-5; D is perhaps TRBD2 (6 bases). The ends were cut back, 3 bases at V and 5 bases at J, with 16 bases in the middle. The CDR3 length is 15 residues. Per germline, CDR1 SGHVT and CDR2 SQSDAQ. CDR3 nucleotides: TGTGCCAGCAGCTTGGAGCAGGGAGGTTCGGAGACCCAGTACTTC. Residues: CASSLEQGGSETQYF.

The chain has TRBV10-3 and TRBJ1-1; possible D gene TRBD1, 5 bases. CDR1 is ENHRY and CDR2 is SYGVKD in the germline V gene. V lost 7 bases and J lost 1, with 22 bases in between. The CDR3 runs to 17 residues. In nucleotides, the CDR3 is TGTGCCATCACCGAAATGGGGGGGGGAGTATCGAACACTGAAGCTTTCTTT. Translation: CAITEMGGGVSNTEAFF.

Comments on this clone: A junction boundary mismatches the germline segment, possibly from a read error. The V gene is TRBV5-1, the J gene TRBJ2-5; D unclear. The CDR3 contains 14 residues. Germline assignment: CDR1 SGHRS and CDR2 YFSETQ. CDR3 residues: CASCLGRFQETQYF. The CDR3 region has the DNA TGCGCCAGCTGCTTAGGCAGGTTTCAAGAGACCCAGTACTTC.

The rearrangement links TRBV11-2 to TRBJ1-1; 9 nucleotides match TRBD1. This CDR3 region has 16 residues. The junction had 9 bases not matched to a gene; V was cut back by 6 bases and J by 1 base. The germline gives CDR1 SGHAT, CDR2 FQNNGV. CDR3 sequence (DNA): TGTGCCAGCAGTTATACTGTGGGACAGGGGAACACTGAAGCTTTCTTT. The encoded protein is CASSYTVGQGNTEAFF.

In regard to this clone: Additional DNA sequences in this sample encode the identical CDR3. The CDR3 loop reads CASSELQPQHF. The DNA for the CDR3 is TGTGCCAGCAGTGAACTCCAGCCCCAGCATTTT. This chain uses TRBV6-1 with TRBJ1-5; D is unclear. This CDR3 comprises 11 residues. V was cut by 2 bases and J by 7 bases, with 3 bases left in between. Germline V gene sequence: CDR1 MNHNS, CDR2 SASEGT.

This rearrangement joins TRBV5-5 to TRBJ2-1; D may be TRBD1 (5 bases). Germline CDR1 reads SGHKS; CDR2 reads YYEKEE (reference sequence). V lost 3 bases and J 7 bases, leaving 23 bases between the germline ends. The CDR3 totals 17 residues. The CDR3 sequence: CASSSTLVAGNRNEQFF. The CDR3 DNA follows: TGTGCCAGCAGCTCGACCCTGGTGGCAGGGAATCGGAATGAGCAGTTCTTC.